The 27 T cell receptor beta chains below all came from one sample that was sequenced in a study of regulatory T cells in long-lasting Graves disease. Sample time point: newly diagnosed GD, antithyroid drugs for less than 3 months. PBMC-extracted RNA yielded the TCR library. Arm-PCR with iRepertoire HTBI primers amplified the CDR3 regions for these TCR beta libraries. TCRdb redid the calling of the multiplex PCR reads with MiXCR, one entry per CDR3 protein. Of approximately 230,000 distinct CDR3 sequences in the sample, approximately 16% were seen once. The sample was peripheral blood mononuclear cells (PBMCs), taken at new diagnosis, from a patient treated with antithyroid drugs. Every receptor here comes from a female donor with Graves disease.

In this sample, this clonotype turned up many times. The chain couples TRBV4-1 to TRBJ2-1, with a tentative D call TRBD2 (5 bases). From germline, CDR1 is MGHRA and CDR2 YSYEKL. This CDR3 has 13 amino acids. Trimming stripped 8 bases from V and 3 bases from J, with 11 bases between. DNA of the CDR3: TGCGCCAGCGGCGGGCCTCTCTACAATGAGCAGTTCTTC. Amino acids: CASGGPLYNEQFF.

This clonotype was seen repeatedly, ten times or more. A read error is possible here, since a much larger clone lies one base away. The V call is TRBV6-1, the J call TRBJ2-7; no definite D call. The CDR3 runs to 11 residues. CDR1 is MNHNS, CDR2 SASEGT, per germline. V dropped 3 bases and J dropped 2 bases, with 2 bases sitting between them. The DNA for the CDR3 is TGTGCCAGCAGTGACACCTACGAGCAGTACTTC. The encoded protein is CASSDTYEQYF.

This clonotype was counted ten times or more. The chain recombines TRBV7-9 with TRBJ2-7; 12 nucleotides agree with TRBD2. CDR3 length equals 15 residues. V lost 0 bases to trimming and J lost 4 bases; unmatched junction nucleotides: 1. From germline, CDR1 is SEHNR and CDR2 FQNEAQ (reference sequence). CDR3 residues: CASSLATSGSYEQYF. For the CDR3, the DNA is TGTGCCAGCAGCTTAGCGACTAGCGGGAGTTACGAGCAGTACTTC.

The rearrangement links TRBV29-1 to TRBJ2-3, with D uncertain. The CDR3 runs 13 residues. Between the trimmed V and J ends, which lost 2 bases and 3 bases, there was a span of 9 bases. Germline assignment: CDR1 SQVTM and CDR2 ANQGSEA. The CDR3 DNA is TGCAGCGTTGAATTTGCAGAAACAGATACGCAGTATTTT. This encodes CSVEFAETDTQYF.

This chain uses TRBV11-1 with TRBJ1-2, with D unclear. Germline values: CDR1 SGHAT, CDR2 FQDESV (reference sequence). Trimming took 5 bases from V and 5 from J, leaving 9 bases between them. This CDR3 is built from 12 residues. The CDR3 loop reads CASSGDAYGYTF. The CDR3 nucleotides are TGTGCCAGCAGCGGTGATGCGTATGGCTACACCTTC.

This clonotype was picked up many times. The CDR3 sequence: CASSHPGREQFF. CDR3 nucleotides: TGTGCCAGCAGCCACCCCGGGCGTGAGCAGTTCTTC. This sequence joins TRBV11-3 and TRBJ2-1; no reliable D call. V dropped 5 bases and J dropped 9 bases, with 11 bases sitting between them. The CDR3 is 12 residues long. Looked up from germline, CDR1 is SGHNT and CDR2 is YENEEA.

This clonotype was seen ten or more times. The rearrangement links TRBV3-1 to TRBJ1-3; 8 bases are shared with TRBD1. The ends lost 4 bases at V and 1 base at J; junction bases unmatched: 9. CDR3 length: 17 amino acids. Per germline, CDR1 LGHDT and CDR2 YNNKEL (reference sequence). CDR3 amino acids: CASSLQPQGASGNTIYF. CDR3 nucleotides: TGTGCCAGCAGCCTTCAGCCCCAGGGGGCTTCTGGAAACACCATATATTTT.

This clonotype has at least ten counts. The chain joins TRBV5-4 to TRBJ1-1, with 10 bases aligning to TRBD1. The CDR3 contains 13 residues. Germline lookup yields CDR1 SGHNT and CDR2 YYREEE (reference sequence). With V trimmed by 7 bases and J by 4 bases, 4 bases remained unmatched. CDR3 residues: CASERTGGTEAFF. DNA of the CDR3: TGTGCCAGCGAGCGGACAGGGGGCACTGAAGCTTTCTTT. The full variable domain, its missing parts supplied by reference TRBV5-4 and TRBJ1-1, is ETGVTQSPTHLIKTRGQQVTLRCSSQSGHNTVSWYQQALGQGPQFIFQYYREEENGRGNFPPRFSGLQFPNYSSELNVNALELDDSALYLCASERTGGTEAFFGQGTRLTVV.

Ten or more counts support this clonotype. This sequence joins TRBV20-1 and TRBJ2-3; 11 bases are shared with TRBD2. The germline gives CDR1 DFQATT, CDR2 SNEGSKA (reference sequence). The trim removed 6 bases at V and 4 bases at J, leaving 12 bases unmatched. The CDR3 length is 16 residues. Here the CDR3 reads CSAPKRLAGFSDTQYF. CDR3 bases: TGCAGTGCCCCCAAACGACTAGCGGGATTTTCAGATACGCAGTATTTT.

The chain joins TRBV12-3 or TRBV12-4 to TRBJ1-1, with 7 nucleotides matching TRBD1. This CDR3 comprises 14 residues. Germline trimming cut 3 bases from V and 8 bases from J; bases unmatched to any gene: 9. The CDR3 DNA sequence: TGTGCCAGCAGTTTCGGGACAGAAATACGAGAAGCTTTCTTT. Translated: CASSFGTEIREAFF.

The chain combines TRBV30 with TRBJ2-5, with D uncertain. The DNA end favors TRBJ2-1, so the J call may be wrong. Germline V gene data show CDR1 as GTSNPN and CDR2 as SVGIG (reference sequence). The CDR3 loop spans 12 amino acids. The CDR3 reads CAWRYHYNEQFF. In DNA form, the CDR3 reads TGTGCCTGGCGGTACCATTACAATGAGCAGTTCTTC.

Points on this clonotype: A much larger clone lies a single base off, so this may be a read error. The rearrangement uses TRBV5-1 and TRBJ2-1; TRBD2 matches at 14 bases. This CDR3 has 15 residues. The germline V gene has CDR1 SGHRS and CDR2 YFSETQ. J gave up 10 bases and V 5 bases, and 8 bases lay outside the gene matches. In DNA form, the CDR3 reads TGCGCCAGCAGGGTCGGGACTAGCGGGAGAGAGGAGCAGTTCTTC. This encodes CASRVGTSGREEQFF.

This clonotype was seen a handful of times. The chain recombines TRBV20-1 with TRBJ2-5; a weak D match, TRBD2 (6 bases). The germline V gene encodes CDR1 DFQATT and CDR2 SNEGSKA (reference sequence). The CDR3 has 13 residues. CDR3 bases: TGCAGGGCCGGGGCTAGCGAACAAGAGACCCAGTACTTC. This encodes CRAGASEQETQYF.

The chain joins TRBV20-1 to TRBJ2-5; D call uncertain. The V gene lost 1 base and the J gene lost 1 base, with 7 bases spanning the gap. This CDR3 is 13 amino acids long. The germline CDR1 and CDR2 sequences are DFQATT and SNEGSKA (reference sequence). The CDR3 spells CSARGAGQETQYF. Written as DNA, the CDR3 is TGCAGTGCTAGAGGGGCAGGCCAAGAGACCCAGTACTTC.

This clonotype was seen only a few times. The chain recombines TRBV29-1 with TRBJ2-1; D not certain. This CDR3 has 11 amino acids. CDR1 is SQVTM and CDR2 is ANQGSEA in the germline V gene. Trimming took 8 bases from V and 6 from J, leaving 11 bases between them. The CDR3 sequence: CSTTASNEQFF. The CDR3 DNA reads TGCAGCACAACAGCGAGCAATGAGCAGTTCTTC.

This clonotype was counted many times. This chain uses TRBV12-3 or TRBV12-4 with TRBJ2-1; D not resolved. The CDR3 runs 15 residues. Trimming removed 6 bases at V and 0 bases at J, with 12 bases between. This CDR3 reads CASSPDRTSYNEQFF. CDR3 bases: TGTGCCAGCAGCCCGGACCGTACCTCCTACAATGAGCAGTTCTTC.

This clonotype was seen repeatedly, ten times or more. The chain carries TRBV30 and TRBJ1-1; TRBD1 is a possible D gene (5 bases). Trimming left V 3 bases short and J 0 bases short, with 5 bases between. The CDR3 runs to 12 residues. Looked up from germline, CDR1 is GTSNPN and CDR2 is SVGIG (reference sequence). This CDR3 reads CAWSRVNTEAFF. The CDR3 nucleotides are TGTGCCTGGAGCAGGGTGAACACTGAAGCTTTCTTT.

A word on this clonotype: A junction end diverges from the germline sequence, so it may reflect a read error. This chain links TRBV10-3 with TRBJ1-6; D gene uncertain. CDR3 length: 15 residues. CDR1 is ENHRY and CDR2 is SYGVKD in the germline V gene. The CDR3 protein is CAISDLSSYNSPPHF. The CDR3 bases are TGTGCCATCAGTGATCTGAGCTCCTATAATTCACCCCCCCACTTT.

This clonotype has a count of ten or more. The rearrangement joins TRBV4-2 to TRBJ2-5; 9 bases align to TRBD2. This CDR3 is 17 amino acids long. The germline gives CDR1 LGHNA, CDR2 YNFKEQ. V lost 2 bases, J lost 5 bases, and 12 bases stayed unmatched. CDR3 DNA: TGTGCCAGCAGCCAACCCGCAGGAGCGGGAGGCGGGGAGACCCAGTACTTC. Amino acids: CASSQPAGAGGGETQYF.

This clonotype was seen at least ten times. The V and J genes are TRBV5-1 and TRBJ1-1; no definite D call. The germline gives CDR1 SGHRS, CDR2 YFSETQ. CDR3 length equals 14 residues. Trimming took 1 base from V and 0 from J, leaving 7 bases between them. Here the CDR3 reads CASSLKSLNTEAFF. CDR3 DNA sequence: TGCGCCAGCAGCTTGAAGTCATTGAACACTGAAGCTTTCTTT.

This clonotype occurred many times. The chain employs TRBV28 and TRBJ2-3; a possible D gene is TRBD1 (5 bases). The germline V and J ends were trimmed by 3 bases and 1 base, with 11 bases remaining between them. This CDR3 is built from 15 residues. Germline V lookup: CDR1 MDHEN, CDR2 SYDVKM. CDR3 sequence (DNA): TGTGCCAGCAGTTTTCAGGGTCCAGGCACAGATACGCAGTATTTT. Protein sequence: CASSFQGPGTDTQYF.

The rearrangement uses TRBV20-1 and TRBJ2-7; 8 nucleotides agree with TRBD2. V trimming: 4 bases; J trimming: 2 bases; junction bases outside the gene matches: 7. CDR1 and CDR2 (germline): DFQATT, SNEGSKA (reference sequence). This CDR3 is 14 amino acids long. In DNA, the CDR3 is TGCAGTGCTACAATCACTAGCGGCCCCTACGAGCAGTACTTC. It yields the protein CSATITSGPYEQYF.

Many counts were recorded for this clonotype. V gene TRBV19 combines with J gene TRBJ1-2; no definite D call. Germline CDR1 and CDR2: LNHDA and SQIVND (reference sequence). This CDR3 spans 12 amino acids. V lost 3 bases and J lost 6, with 8 bases in between. The CDR3 DNA follows: TGTGCCAGTAGTATTCCGGGGAATGGCTACACCTTC. This gives the protein CASSIPGNGYTF.

This clonotype has a count of ten or more. V and J are TRBV27 and TRBJ1-6; no reliable D call. The germline V and J ends were trimmed by 5 bases and 9 bases, with 11 bases remaining between them. Germline V gene data show CDR1 as MNHEY and CDR2 as SMNVEV (reference sequence). The CDR3 runs to 13 residues. CDR3 sequence reads: CASSPRGASPLHF. Here the CDR3 DNA reads TGTGCCAGCAGTCCACGTGGAGCTTCACCCCTCCACTTT.

This clonotype was observed many times. The chain joins TRBV18 to TRBJ2-1; D is uncertain. The CDR3 contains 16 residues. The germline gives CDR1 KGHSH, CDR2 LQKENI. The V gene lost 0 bases and the J gene lost 0 bases, with 9 bases spanning the gap. As DNA, the CDR3 is TGTGCCAGCTCACCACCGCGGCCAAGCTCCTACAATGAGCAGTTCTTC. Translating it yields CASSPPRPSSYNEQFF.

This clonotype was recorded at least ten times. V and J are TRBV5-1 and TRBJ2-3; 12 bases are a match to TRBD2. CDR1 is SGHRS and CDR2 is YFSETQ in the germline V gene. The length of the CDR3 is 16 residues. The V segment lost 4 bases and the J segment 5 bases; nucleotides outside the gene matches: 8. CDR3 protein: CASSTGLAGGGDTQYF. The CDR3 DNA is TGCGCCAGCAGCACCGGGCTAGCGGGAGGGGGAGATACGCAGTATTTT.

A note on this clonotype: A read error may explain this, as a much larger clone is one base away. The chain recombines TRBV19 with TRBJ1-1, with no clear D. The CDR3 is 13 residues long. Trimming shortened V by 5 bases and J by 8 bases, and 15 bases separated the two germline ends. Per the germline V gene, CDR1 is LNHDA and CDR2 is SQIVND (reference sequence). The DNA of the CDR3 is TGTGCCAGTAGTGCCGGGAATTTAGGGGAAGCTTTCTTT. Encoded protein: CASSAGNLGEAFF.